Shown below are 6 T cell receptor beta chains from a single sample sequenced in a study of human T cells and chemical hapten exposure. As for time point: patch test 1, 2 weeks after DPC sensitization. Treatment given: therapeutic diphenylcyclopropenone sensitization with weekly scalp DPC. TCRdb reanalysed the RACE reads using MiXCR and keeps one entry per CDR3 protein. The repertoire includes approximately 49,000 distinct CDR3 sequences, around a tenth of them detected once, and roughly 4.1% sits in the top ten. The sequencing here drew on whole blood, taken in connection with sensitization to the hapten diphenylcyclopropenone (DPC). These TCRs come from a woman between 50 and 59 years old with alopecia areata. Some clones in this sample may be carry-over from other donors' samples.

The J gene is TRBJ2-3, the V gene TRBV9, with a possible D match to TRBD2 (6 bases). Germline CDR1 and CDR2: SGDLS and YYNGEE. The length of the CDR3 is 16 residues. Trimming removed 0 bases from V and 0 bases from J, with 11 bases in between. CDR3 residues: CASSVAGDSSTDTQYF. The DNA for the CDR3 is TGTGCCAGCAGCGTAGCGGGGGACTCTAGCACAGATACGCAGTATTTT.

This clonotype was observed a handful of times. CDR3 residues: CASSFGGGQETQYF. The CDR3 bases are TGTGCCAGCAGCTTCGGCGGGGGCCAAGAGACCCAGTACTTC. This chain uses TRBV7-2 with TRBJ2-5; the match to TRBD2 covers 7 bases. This CDR3 is built from 14 residues. Germline CDR1 reads SGHTA; CDR2 reads FQGNSA. V was clipped by 3 bases and J by 1 base; unmatched bases: 2.

This clonotype was recorded a few times. The chain combines TRBV5-6 with TRBJ1-6; no clear D. Trimming took 1 base from V and 7 from J, leaving 6 bases between them. Germline CDR1 is SGHDT and CDR2 is YYEEEE. The CDR3 has 13 amino acids. The CDR3: CASSLYGNSPLHF. In DNA form, the CDR3 reads TGTGCCAGCAGCTTGTATGGGAATTCACCCCTCCACTTT.

This clonotype was found many times. The chain recombines TRBV20-1 with TRBJ1-5, with D tentatively TRBD1 (5 bases). The V end was cut by 6 bases, the J end by 2 bases, with 11 bases between. Germline V gene data show CDR1 as DFQATT and CDR2 as SNEGSKA (reference sequence). The CDR3 has 13 amino acids. The CDR3 reads CSAPGGGNQPQHF. The CDR3 nucleotides read TGCAGTGCCCCCGGAGGGGGCAATCAGCCCCAGCATTTT.

This clonotype was seen a handful of times. The chain combines TRBV5-1 with TRBJ2-3, with D possibly TRBD1 on 6 matching bases. CDR1 and CDR2 from the germline V gene are SGHRS and YFSETQ. The V end lost 3 bases, the J end lost 2 bases, and 10 bases lay between the germline ends. The CDR3 totals 14 residues. In DNA form, the CDR3 reads TGCGCCAGCAGCTCACAGGGTGACACAGATACGCAGTATTTT. Its protein is CASSSQGDTDTQYF. Drawing the rest from reference TRBV5-1 and TRBJ2-3, the complete variable domain is KAGVTQTPRYLIKTRGQQVTLSCSPISGHRSVSWYQQTPGQGLQFLFEYFSETQRNKGNFPGRFSGRQFSNSRSEMNVSTLELGDSALYLCASSSQGDTDTQYFGPGTRLTVL.

This chain joins TRBV15 and TRBJ2-1; D call uncertain. CDR1 is LNHNV, CDR2 YYDKDF, per germline (reference sequence). CDR3 length: 17 residues. V lost 2 bases and J lost 0, with 14 bases in between. CDR3 DNA sequence: TGTGCCACCAGCAGACAACTTCCTTCGAGCTCCTACAATGAGCAGTTCTTC. Protein product: CATSRQLPSSSYNEQFF.